This T cell receptor (beta chain) emerged from a study of tumor-infiltrating lymphocytes in primary liver carcinoma. Study in general: Ranging in age from 30 to 69 years, the patients were men and women.

Study results and limitations: Less overlap was seen in tumor-adjacent and tumor-blood pairs than in tumor region pairs.

Unsorted whole blood supplied the RNA, and germline DNA was extracted too. In the case of this clonotype: What it binds is unknown.

Using a constant-region primer together with ProtoScript II reverse transcriptase, TCR beta cDNA was made from about 500 ng of total RNA. Modified slightly, ARM-PCR produced TCR beta libraries over three nested multiplex PCR rounds. Forward primers for TRBV1-TRBV30 and a C-beta reverse primer served the first two PCR rounds, at about 10 cycles each. TCRdb processed the multiplex PCR reads anew with MiXCR; each CDR3 protein has one entry. Of over 250,000 distinct CDR3 sequences in the sample, nearly 60% are singletons; the top ten hold over 15%. Germline CDR1 is SQVTM and CDR2 is ANQGSEA. The CDR3 has 12 amino acids. V dropped 6 bases and J dropped 5 bases, with 13 bases sitting between them.

The chain recombines TRBV29-1 with TRBJ2-5; no clear D. The sample taken for sequencing was peripheral blood. The receptor's source is a woman in her thirties with primary liver carcinoma and hepatitis B virus infection. This CDR3 is CSVSTGRETQYF. The CDR3 DNA reads as TGCAGCGTCTCAACCGGGCGCGAGACCCAGTACTTC.